This TCR beta chain stems from a study of T cells in Graves' hyperthyroidism and ophthalmopathy. Study-wide points: Using 13 V-J features, a model discriminated ophthalmopathy from stable hyperthyroidism.

This clonotype was picked up many times. Its specificity is unknown. Amplification of TCR beta CDR3 regions was performed using RNA transcripts as template. RT-PCR in the first round (using the HTBI primer set) targeted the TCR CDR3. TCRdb used MiXCR to reprocess the multiplex PCR reads, holding one entry per CDR3 protein. The data show fewer than 300,000 distinct CDR3 sequences, around 15% seen once. The sequenced sample consisted of blood. The TCR sequence derives from a woman in her 50s with Graves' hyperthyroidism that later progressed to Graves' ophthalmopathy.

As DNA, the CDR3 is TGCAGTGCTAGAGTAGCGGGCGCCGCCTACAATGAGCAGTTCTTC. Its translation: CSARVAGAAYNEQFF. This chain joins TRBV20-1 and TRBJ2-1; 7 nucleotides align to TRBD2. Losses at the gene ends were 1 base for V and 2 bases for J; bases not matched to a gene: 5. Looked up from germline, CDR1 is DFQATT and CDR2 is SNEGSKA (reference sequence). CDR3 size: 15 residues.